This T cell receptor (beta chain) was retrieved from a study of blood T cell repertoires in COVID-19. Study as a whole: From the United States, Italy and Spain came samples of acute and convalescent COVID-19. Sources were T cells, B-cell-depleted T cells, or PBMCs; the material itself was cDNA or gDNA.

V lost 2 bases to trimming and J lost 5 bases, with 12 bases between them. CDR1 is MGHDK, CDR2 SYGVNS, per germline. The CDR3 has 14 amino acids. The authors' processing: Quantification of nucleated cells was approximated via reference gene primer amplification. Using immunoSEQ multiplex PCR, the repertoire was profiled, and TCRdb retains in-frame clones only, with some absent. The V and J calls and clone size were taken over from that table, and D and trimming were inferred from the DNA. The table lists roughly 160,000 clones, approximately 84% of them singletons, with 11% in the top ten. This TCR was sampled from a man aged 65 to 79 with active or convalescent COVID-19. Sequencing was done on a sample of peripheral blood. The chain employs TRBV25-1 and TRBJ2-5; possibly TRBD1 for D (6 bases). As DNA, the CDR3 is TGTGCCAGCAGTGAAGGGGGCGCCGGGGAGACCCAGTACTTC. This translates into CASSEGGAGETQYF.